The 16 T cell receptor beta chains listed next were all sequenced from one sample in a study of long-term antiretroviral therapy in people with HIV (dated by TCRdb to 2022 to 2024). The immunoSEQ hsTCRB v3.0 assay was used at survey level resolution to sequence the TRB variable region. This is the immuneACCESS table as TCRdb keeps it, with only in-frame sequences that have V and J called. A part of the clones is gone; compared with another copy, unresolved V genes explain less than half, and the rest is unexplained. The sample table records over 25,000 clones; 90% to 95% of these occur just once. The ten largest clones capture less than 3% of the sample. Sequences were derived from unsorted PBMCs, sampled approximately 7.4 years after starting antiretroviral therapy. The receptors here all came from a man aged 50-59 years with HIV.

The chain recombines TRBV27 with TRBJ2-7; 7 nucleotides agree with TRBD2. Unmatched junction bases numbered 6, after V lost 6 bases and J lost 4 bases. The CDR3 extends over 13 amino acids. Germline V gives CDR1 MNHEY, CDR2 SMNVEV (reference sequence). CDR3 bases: TGTGCCAGCAGCCTCGTGGGGGGGTACGAGCAGTACTTC. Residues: CASSLVGGYEQYF.

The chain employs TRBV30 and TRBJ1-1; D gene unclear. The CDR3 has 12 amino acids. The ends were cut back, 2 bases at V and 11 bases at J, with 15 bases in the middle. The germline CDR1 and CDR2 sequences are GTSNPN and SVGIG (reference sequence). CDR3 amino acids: CAWSFGTYEAFF. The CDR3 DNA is TGTGCCTGGAGTTTTGGAACCTATGAGGCTTTCTTT.

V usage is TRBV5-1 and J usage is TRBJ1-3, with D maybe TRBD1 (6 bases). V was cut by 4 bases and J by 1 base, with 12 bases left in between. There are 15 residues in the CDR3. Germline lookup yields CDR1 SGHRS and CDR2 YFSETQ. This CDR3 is CASSGTTGSGNTIYF. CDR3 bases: TGCGCCAGCAGCGGAACAACAGGGTCTGGAAACACCATATATTTT.

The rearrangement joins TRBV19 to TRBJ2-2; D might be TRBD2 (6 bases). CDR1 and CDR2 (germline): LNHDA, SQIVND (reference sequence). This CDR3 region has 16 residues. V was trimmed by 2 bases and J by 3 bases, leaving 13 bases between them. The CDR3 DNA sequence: TGTGCCAGTAGTATATTCTTTCCGGGGGACACCGGGGAGCTGTTTTTT. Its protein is CASSIFFPGDTGELFF.

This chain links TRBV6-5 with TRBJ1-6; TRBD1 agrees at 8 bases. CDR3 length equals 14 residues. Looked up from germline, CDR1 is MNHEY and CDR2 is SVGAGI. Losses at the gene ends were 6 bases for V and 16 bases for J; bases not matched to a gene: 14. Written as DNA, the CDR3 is TGTGCCAGCAGCCCCTCGTGGACAGGGTCTGAGCTCCACTTT. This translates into CASSPSWTGSELHF.

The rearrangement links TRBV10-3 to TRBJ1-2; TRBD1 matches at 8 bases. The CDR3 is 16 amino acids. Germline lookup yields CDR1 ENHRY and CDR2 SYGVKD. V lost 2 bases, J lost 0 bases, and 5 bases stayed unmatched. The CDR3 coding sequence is TGTGCCATCAGTGAGGCTTACAGGGGGGCTAACTATGGCTACACCTTC. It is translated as CAISEAYRGANYGYTF.

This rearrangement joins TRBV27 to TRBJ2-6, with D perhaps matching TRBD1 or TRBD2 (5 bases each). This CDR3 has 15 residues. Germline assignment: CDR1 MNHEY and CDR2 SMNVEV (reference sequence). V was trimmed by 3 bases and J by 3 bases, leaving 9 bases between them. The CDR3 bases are TGTGCCAGCAGTTTCGGGGCGCTTGGGGCCAACGTCCTGACTTTC. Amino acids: CASSFGALGANVLTF.

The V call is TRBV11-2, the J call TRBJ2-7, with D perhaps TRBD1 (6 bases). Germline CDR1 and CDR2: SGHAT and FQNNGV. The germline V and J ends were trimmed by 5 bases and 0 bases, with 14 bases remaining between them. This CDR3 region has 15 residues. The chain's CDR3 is CASSLAATGSYEQYF. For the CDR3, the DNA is TGTGCCAGCAGCCTCGCCGCGACAGGCTCCTACGAGCAGTACTTC.

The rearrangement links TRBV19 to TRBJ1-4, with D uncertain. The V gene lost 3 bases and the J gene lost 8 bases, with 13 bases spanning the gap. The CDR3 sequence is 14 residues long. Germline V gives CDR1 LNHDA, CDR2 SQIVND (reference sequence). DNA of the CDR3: TGTGCCAGTAGTATTACCAGTTTGCCAGAAAAACTGTTTTTT. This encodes CASSITSLPEKLFF.

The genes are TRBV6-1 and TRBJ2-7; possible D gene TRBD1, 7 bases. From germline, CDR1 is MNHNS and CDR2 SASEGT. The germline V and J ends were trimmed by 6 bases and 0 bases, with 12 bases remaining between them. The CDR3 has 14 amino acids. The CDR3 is CASRAGQSSYEQYF. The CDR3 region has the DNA TGTGCCAGCAGGGCGGGACAGTCCTCCTACGAGCAGTACTTC.

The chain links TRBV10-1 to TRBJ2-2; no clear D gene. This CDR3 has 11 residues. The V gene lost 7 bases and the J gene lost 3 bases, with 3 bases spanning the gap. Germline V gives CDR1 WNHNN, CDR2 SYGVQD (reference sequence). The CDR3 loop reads CASTDTGELFF. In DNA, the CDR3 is TGCGCCAGCACGGACACCGGGGAGCTGTTTTTT.

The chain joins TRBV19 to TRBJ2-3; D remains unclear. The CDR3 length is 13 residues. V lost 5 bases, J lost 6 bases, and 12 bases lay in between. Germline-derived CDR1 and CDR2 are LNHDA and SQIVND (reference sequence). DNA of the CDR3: TGTGCCAGTAGTTCCCTGGGTTCGGATACGCAGTATTTT. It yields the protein CASSSLGSDTQYF.

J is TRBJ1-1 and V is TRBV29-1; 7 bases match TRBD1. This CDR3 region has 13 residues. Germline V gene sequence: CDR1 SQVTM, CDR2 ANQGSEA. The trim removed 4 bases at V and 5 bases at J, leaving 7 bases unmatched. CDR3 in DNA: TGCAGCGTTGGACAGGGCTGGGGAACTGAAGCTTTCTTT. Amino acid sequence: CSVGQGWGTEAFF.

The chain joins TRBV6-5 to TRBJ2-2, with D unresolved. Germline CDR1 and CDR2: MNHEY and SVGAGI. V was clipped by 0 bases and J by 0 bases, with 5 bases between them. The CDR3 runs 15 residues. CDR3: CASSYSGPNTGELFF. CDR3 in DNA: TGTGCCAGCAGTTACTCAGGGCCGAACACCGGGGAGCTGTTTTTT.

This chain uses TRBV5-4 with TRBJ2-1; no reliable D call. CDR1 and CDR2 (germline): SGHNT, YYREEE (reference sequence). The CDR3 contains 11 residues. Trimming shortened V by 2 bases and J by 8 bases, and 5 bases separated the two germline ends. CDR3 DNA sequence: TGTGCCAGCAGCTTACCGGATGAGCAGTTCTTC. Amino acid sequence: CASSLPDEQFF.

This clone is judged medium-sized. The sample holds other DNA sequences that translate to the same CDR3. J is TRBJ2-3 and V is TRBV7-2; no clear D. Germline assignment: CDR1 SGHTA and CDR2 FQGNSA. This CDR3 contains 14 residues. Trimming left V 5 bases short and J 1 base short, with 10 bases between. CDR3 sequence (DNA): TGTGCCAGCAGCCCACTGGGTGGCACAGATACGCAGTATTTT. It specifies CASSPLGGTDTQYF.